The clone carrying this TCR beta chain was found a few times. Its cognate antigen is unknown. Losses at the gene ends were 5 bases for V and 4 bases for J; bases not matched to a gene: 5. The CDR3 is 14 amino acids. The data derive from a study of T cell repertoires in cytomegalovirus infection. Study-level points and caveats: Summed public TCR beta family frequency identified CMV carriers bearing the relevant HLA.

MiXCR, run by TCRdb on the reads, gives a single entry per CDR3 protein. Of more than 350,000 distinct CDR3 sequences listed, approximately 33% are singletons. The clonotype was recovered from a human donor in good health (CMV status not recorded). Some clones in this sample may be carry-over from other donors' samples. The gene calls are TRBV12-3 or TRBV12-4 and TRBJ1-5; 7 bases match TRBD1. Sequenced material: PBMCs. CDR3 sequence reads: CASSPTGENQPQHF. In DNA, the CDR3 is TGTGCCAGCAGTCCTACAGGGGAAAATCAGCCCCAGCATTTT.